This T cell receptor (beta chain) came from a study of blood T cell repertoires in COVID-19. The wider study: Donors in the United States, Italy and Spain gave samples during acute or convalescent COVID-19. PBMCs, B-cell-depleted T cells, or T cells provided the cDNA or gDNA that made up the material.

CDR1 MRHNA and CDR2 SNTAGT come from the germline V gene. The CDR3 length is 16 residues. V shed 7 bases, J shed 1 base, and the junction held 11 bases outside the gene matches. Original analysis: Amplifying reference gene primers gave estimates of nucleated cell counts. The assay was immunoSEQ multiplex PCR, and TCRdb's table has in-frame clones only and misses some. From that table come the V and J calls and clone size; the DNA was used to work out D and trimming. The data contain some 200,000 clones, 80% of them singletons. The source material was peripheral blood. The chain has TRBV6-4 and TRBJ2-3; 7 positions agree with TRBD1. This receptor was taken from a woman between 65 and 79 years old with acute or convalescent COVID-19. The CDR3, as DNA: TGTGCCAGCAACGACCGACAGGGATGGTGCACAGATACGCAGTATTTT. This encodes CASNDRQGWCTDTQYF.